The 8 T cell receptor beta chains listed next were all sequenced from one sample in a study of blood T cell repertoires in COVID-19. Libraries were prepared by immunoSEQ multiplex PCR; TCRdb keeps only in-frame clonotypes and omits some of them. The sample lists under 200,000 clones, 85% to 95% occurring once. The material sequenced was peripheral blood. The receptors were gathered from a man in his fifties with acute or convalescent COVID-19.

The rearrangement uses TRBV18 and TRBJ2-3; 16 bases are a match to TRBD2. Trimming took 3 bases from V and 4 from J; bases not matched to a gene: 4. The germline gives CDR1 KGHSH, CDR2 LQKENI. The CDR3 length is 17 residues. CDR3 loop: CASSPGLAGGRSDTQYF. CDR3 sequence (DNA): TGTGCCAGCTCACCGGGACTAGCGGGAGGGCGATCAGATACGCAGTATTTT.

This chain links TRBV9 with TRBJ1-3, with 7 bases matching TRBD1. CDR3 length: 16 amino acids. Trimming took 5 bases from V and 0 from J; bases not matched to a gene: 8. CDR1 is SGDLS and CDR2 is YYNGEE in the germline V gene. CDR3: CASSKDRESSGNTIYF. The DNA for the CDR3 is TGTGCCAGCAGTAAAGACAGGGAGAGCTCTGGAAACACCATATATTTT.

This sequence joins TRBV11-2 and TRBJ2-7, with D possibly TRBD1 on 6 matching bases. The ends were cut back, 6 bases at V and 0 bases at J, with 9 bases in the middle. From germline, CDR1 is SGHAT and CDR2 FQNNGV. The CDR3 has 13 residues. CDR3: CASRQGLSYEQYV. DNA for the CDR3: TGTGCCAGCAGGCAGGGGCTCTCCTACGAGCAGTACGTC.

The chain joins TRBV6-2 or TRBV6-3 to TRBJ2-3; the match to TRBD1 covers 7 bases. Germline CDR1 reads MNHEY; CDR2 reads SVGEGT. This CDR3 is built from 16 residues. The V segment lost 1 base and the J segment 2 bases; nucleotides outside the gene matches: 6. CDR3 sequence (DNA): TGTGCCAGCAGTTACTTCCGGACAGGCGCCACAGATACGCAGTATTTT. It specifies CASSYFRTGATDTQYF.

The gene calls are TRBV5-6 and TRBJ1-2, with D possibly being TRBD1 (5 bases). The V end was cut by 1 base, the J end by 3 bases, with 22 bases between. Germline-derived CDR1 and CDR2 are SGHDT and YYEEEE. The CDR3 extends over 18 amino acids. CDR3 sequence reads: CASSLYGAPRSRDYGYTF. For the CDR3, the DNA is TGTGCCAGCAGCTTGTATGGGGCCCCTCGGTCACGGGACTATGGCTACACCTTC.

V gene TRBV18 combines with J gene TRBJ1-1; D unresolved. Germline assignment: CDR1 KGHSH and CDR2 LQKENI. This CDR3 has 12 residues. The V end was cut by 6 bases, the J end by 5 bases, with 10 bases between. The CDR3 region has the DNA TGTGCCAGCTCCCCTTCTAGGACTGAAGCTTTCTTT. Translating gives CASSPSRTEAFF.

V usage is TRBV2 and J usage is TRBJ2-1; 8 bases are shared with TRBD2. With V trimmed by 7 bases and J by 4 bases, 6 bases remained unmatched. The CDR3 length is 14 residues. Germline lookup yields CDR1 SNHLY and CDR2 FYNNEI. CDR3 residues: CASMDSGKYNEQFF. The CDR3 DNA reads TGTGCCAGCATGGATAGCGGGAAATACAATGAGCAGTTCTTC.

The rearrangement uses TRBV19 and TRBJ2-5; 10 positions match TRBD1. CDR1 LNHDA and CDR2 SQIVND come from the germline V gene (reference sequence). The CDR3 is 14 residues long. V dropped 4 bases and J dropped 4; count of bases not matched to a gene: 3. Here the CDR3 DNA reads TGTGCCAGTAGTAACCGGGACAGGGGAGAGACCCAGTACTTC. Its protein is CASSNRDRGETQYF.